This entry features one TCR beta chain sequence. Antigen specificity is unknown. CDR1 and CDR2 from the germline V gene are MNHNY and SVGAGI (reference sequence). This CDR3 is built from 16 residues. Trimming left V 1 base short and J 4 bases short, with 17 bases between. TCRdb recomputed calls from the 5' RACE reads with MiXCR, one row per CDR3 protein. The sample consists of some 1,600,000 distinct CDR3 sequences, about 31% of them appearing once. This entry comes from a study of identical twins. Study conclusions and caveats: For zero-insertion analyses, partial confounding could come from invariant MAIT and iNKT cells. Twins showed weaker excess sharing in their beta out-of-frame sequences. Cord blood's abundant beta clonotypes had fewer insertions, unlike memory repertoires.

The J gene is TRBJ2-7, the V gene TRBV6-6; TRBD1 might be the D (5 bases). Input material: cord blood. This receptor was taken from a newborn girl in good health. The CDR3 loop is CASSYFLSREGYEQYF. The CDR3 DNA follows: TGTGCCAGCAGTTACTTTCTGTCCAGGGAAGGGTACGAGCAGTACTTC.